Reported below is one TCR beta chain. The data stem from a study of cytomegalovirus exposure and HLA in healthy donors. PCR involved 60 Vbeta and 13 Jbeta primers. TCRdb keeps only in-frame clones here, not all; method: immunoSEQ multiplex PCR. The sample consists of some 170,000 clones, about 69% of them appearing once. The CDR3 is 15 amino acids. Germline assignment: CDR1 LNHNV and CDR2 YYDKDF (reference sequence). The V and J ends lost 5 bases and 0 bases respectively, with 11 bases between them. The chain joins TRBV15 to TRBJ2-1; D gene unclear. This sequence was found in a human donor in good health. The sample consisted of PBMCs. The CDR3 loop is CATSVLPSSYNEQFF. The CDR3 region has the DNA TGTGCCACCAGCGTTCTACCGAGCTCCTACAATGAGCAGTTCTTC. Looking up the rest from reference TRBV15 and TRBJ2-1 gives the full variable domain: DAMVIQNPRYQVTQFGKPVTLSCSQTLNHNVMYWYQQKSSQAPKLLFHYYDKDFNNEADTPDNFQSRRPNTSFCFLDIRSPGLGDTAMYLCATSVLPSSYNEQFFGPGTRLTVL.